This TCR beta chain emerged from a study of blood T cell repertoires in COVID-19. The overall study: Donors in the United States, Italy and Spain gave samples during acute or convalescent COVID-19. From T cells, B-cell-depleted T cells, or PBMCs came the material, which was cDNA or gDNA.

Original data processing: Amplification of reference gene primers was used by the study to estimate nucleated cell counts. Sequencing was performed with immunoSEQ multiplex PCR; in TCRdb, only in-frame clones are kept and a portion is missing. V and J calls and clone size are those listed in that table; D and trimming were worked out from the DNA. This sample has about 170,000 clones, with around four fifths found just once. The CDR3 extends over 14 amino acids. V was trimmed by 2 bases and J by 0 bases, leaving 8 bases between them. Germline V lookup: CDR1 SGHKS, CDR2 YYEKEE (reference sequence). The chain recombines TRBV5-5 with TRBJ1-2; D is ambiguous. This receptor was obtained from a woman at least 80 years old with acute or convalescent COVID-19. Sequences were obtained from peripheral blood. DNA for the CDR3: TGTGCCAGCAGCTTACAGAGAGCTAACTATGGCTACACCTTC. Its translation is CASSLQRANYGYTF.